The 11 T cell receptor beta chains listed next were all sequenced from one sample in a study of shared clonotypes between healthy human individuals. Sequencing was performed with immunoSEQ multiplex PCR; in TCRdb, only in-frame clones are kept and a portion is missing. The sample has some 100,000 clones, 68% seen once; the top ten hold 24%. Sequences were obtained from memory CD8+ T cells sorted from blood. Subset specified: CD45RO+ cells pooled with CCR7-negative TemRA cells. The receptor source for this set is a woman in her thirties in good health.

This clone showed up just a few times. The gene calls are TRBV25-1 and TRBJ2-7; the D gene is possibly TRBD1 (7 bases). This CDR3 has 17 amino acids. Trimming left V 2 bases short and J 3 bases short, with 20 bases between. The germline gives CDR1 MGHDK, CDR2 SYGVNS. CDR3 coding DNA: TGTGCCAGCAGTGAAGGAGAAGGGACAGACGGGAGCTACGAGCAGTACTTC. Residues: CASSEGEGTDGSYEQYF.

This clone was observed at least ten times. V gene TRBV29-1 combines with J gene TRBJ1-1; 8 bases are shared with TRBD1. The ends lost 8 bases at V and 4 bases at J; junction bases unmatched: 9. In germline, CDR1 is SQVTM, CDR2 ANQGSEA. The CDR3 extends over 13 amino acids. In DNA form, the CDR3 reads TGCAGCCCGCAGACAGGGGACGGCACTGAAGCTTTCTTT. This translates into CSPQTGDGTEAFF.

A single count supports this clone. Written as DNA, the CDR3 is TGTGCCAGCAGCTTGACGGGAGCAGAGACCCAGTACTTC. Translation gives CASSLTGAETQYF. The rearrangement links TRBV7-2 to TRBJ2-5; TRBD2 might be the D (6 bases). Trimming removed 3 bases from V and 4 bases from J, with 9 bases in between. This CDR3 comprises 13 residues. Looked up from germline, CDR1 is SGHTA and CDR2 is FQGNSA.

This chain connects TRBV11-2 to TRBJ2-5; 7 bases are a match to TRBD1. Germline V gives CDR1 SGHAT, CDR2 FQNNGV. Trimming took 3 bases from V and 5 from J; bases not matched to a gene: 6. This CDR3 region has 14 residues. The CDR3 DNA sequence: TGTGCCAGCAGCTTCGACAGGGTATGGGAGACCCAGTACTTC. This sequence encodes CASSFDRVWETQYF.

This sequence joins TRBV25-1 and TRBJ2-1; 10 bases align to TRBD2. Trimming at V came to 4 bases and at J to 5 bases, leaving 14 bases not matched to a gene. The CDR3 runs 18 residues. Germline V gene lookup returns CDR1 MGHDK and CDR2 SYGVNS. In nucleotides, the CDR3 is TGTGCCAGCAGTGGCCCTCCTTTTTTAGCGGGAGGCCACAATGAGCAGTTCTTC. This gives the protein CASSGPPFLAGGHNEQFF.

This clone was counted ten times or more. This chain uses TRBV25-1 with TRBJ2-2; 8 bases map to TRBD1. CDR3 length: 15 residues. Unmatched junction bases numbered 3, after V lost 3 bases and J lost 3 bases. CDR1 is MGHDK, CDR2 SYGVNS, per germline. The CDR3 DNA reads TGTGCCAGCAGTGATAACAGGGGGGACACCGGGGAGCTGTTTTTT. It translates to CASSDNRGDTGELFF.

This clone was counted between two and nine times. V gene TRBV19 combines with J gene TRBJ2-4; no clear D gene. Per the germline V gene, CDR1 is LNHDA and CDR2 is SQIVND (reference sequence). CDR3 length: 13 amino acids. The germline V and J ends were trimmed by 4 bases and 3 bases, with 7 bases remaining between them. The CDR3 loop is CASSRSLKNIQYF. DNA of the CDR3: TGTGCCAGTAGTAGATCACTCAAAAACATTCAGTACTTC. The full variable domain, its missing parts supplied by reference TRBV19 and TRBJ2-4, is DGGITQSPKYLFRKEGQNVTLSCEQNLNHDAMYWYRQDPGQGLRLIYYSQIVNDFQKGDIAEGYSVSREKKESFPLTVTSAQKNPTAFYLCASSRSLKNIQYFGAGTRLSVL.

The chain links TRBV6-4 to TRBJ2-1; D call uncertain. V was cut by 4 bases and J by 5 bases, with 9 bases left in between. This CDR3 contains 13 residues. CDR1 MRHNA and CDR2 SNTAGT come from the germline V gene. The CDR3 DNA reads as TGTGCCAGCAGTGGTGAAGCGAACAATGAGCAGTTCTTC. Its protein product is CASSGEANNEQFF.

This chain links TRBV5-4 with TRBJ1-1; D is ambiguous. The CDR3 extends over 17 amino acids. Germline V gene lookup returns CDR1 SGHNT and CDR2 YYREEE (reference sequence). The V end lost 4 bases, the J end lost 5 bases, and 24 bases lay between the germline ends. The CDR3 protein is CASSPDTEGGLRTEAFF. The CDR3 DNA reads as TGTGCCAGCAGCCCCGATACGGAGGGTGGGTTGAGGACTGAAGCTTTCTTT.

This clone was counted only a few times. This chain joins TRBV4-1 and TRBJ2-1, with D possibly being TRBD2 (5 bases). Trimming took 4 bases from V and 4 from J, leaving 14 bases between them. The germline V gene encodes CDR1 MGHRA and CDR2 YSYEKL. The CDR3 contains 15 residues. The CDR3 region is CASSLSSRGYNEQFF. The CDR3 DNA follows: TGCGCCAGCAGCCTGTCTAGCCGGGGTTACAATGAGCAGTTCTTC.

In its sample, this clone was seen many times. The chain uses TRBV6-5 and TRBJ2-7; 9 bases match TRBD2. The CDR3 is 14 amino acids. The ends lost 2 bases at V and 4 bases at J; junction bases unmatched: 3. Germline loops: CDR1 MNHEY, CDR2 SVGAGI. CDR3 amino acids: CASSYAGGSYEQYF. In DNA form, the CDR3 reads TGTGCCAGCAGTTACGCGGGAGGGAGTTACGAGCAGTACTTC.